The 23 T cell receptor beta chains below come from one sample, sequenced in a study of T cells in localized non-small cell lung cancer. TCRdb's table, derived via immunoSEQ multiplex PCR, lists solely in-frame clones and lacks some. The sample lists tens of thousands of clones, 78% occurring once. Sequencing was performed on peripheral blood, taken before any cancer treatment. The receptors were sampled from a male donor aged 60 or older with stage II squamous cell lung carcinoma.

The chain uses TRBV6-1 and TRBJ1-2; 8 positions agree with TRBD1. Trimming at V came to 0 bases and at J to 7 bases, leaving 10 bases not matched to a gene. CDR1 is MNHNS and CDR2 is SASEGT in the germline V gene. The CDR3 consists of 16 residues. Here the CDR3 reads CASSEARSRGLRGYTF. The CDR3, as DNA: TGTGCCAGCAGTGAAGCGCGGAGCAGGGGGCTGCGTGGCTACACCTTC.

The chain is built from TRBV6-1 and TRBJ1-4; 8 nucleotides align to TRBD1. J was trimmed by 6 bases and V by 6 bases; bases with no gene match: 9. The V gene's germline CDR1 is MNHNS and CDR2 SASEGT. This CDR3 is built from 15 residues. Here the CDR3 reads CASRGNSGGYEKLFF. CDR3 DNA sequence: TGTGCCAGCAGGGGAAACTCAGGGGGCTATGAAAAACTGTTTTTT.

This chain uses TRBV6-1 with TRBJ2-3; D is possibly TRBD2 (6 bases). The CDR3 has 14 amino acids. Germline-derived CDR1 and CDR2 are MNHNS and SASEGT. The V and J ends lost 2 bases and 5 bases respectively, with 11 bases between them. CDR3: CASSEWREQDTQYF. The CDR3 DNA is TGTGCCAGCAGTGAATGGAGGGAGCAAGATACGCAGTATTTT.

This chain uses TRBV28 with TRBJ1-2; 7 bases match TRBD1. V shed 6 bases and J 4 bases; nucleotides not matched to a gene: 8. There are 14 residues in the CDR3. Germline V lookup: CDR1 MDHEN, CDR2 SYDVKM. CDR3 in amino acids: CASSRDSRAYGYTF. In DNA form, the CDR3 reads TGTGCCAGCAGCCGGGACAGCCGGGCCTATGGCTACACCTTC.

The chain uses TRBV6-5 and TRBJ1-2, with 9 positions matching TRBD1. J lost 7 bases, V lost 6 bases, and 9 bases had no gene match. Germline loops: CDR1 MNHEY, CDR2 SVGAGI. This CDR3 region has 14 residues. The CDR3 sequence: CASSSGQGTFGYTF. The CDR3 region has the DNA TGTGCCAGCAGCTCTGGACAGGGGACGTTTGGCTACACCTTC.

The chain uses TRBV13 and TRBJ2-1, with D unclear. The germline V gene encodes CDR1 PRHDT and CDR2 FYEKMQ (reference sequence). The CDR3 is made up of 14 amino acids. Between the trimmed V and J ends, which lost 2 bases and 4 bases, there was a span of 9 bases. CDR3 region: CASSLLTRYNEQFF. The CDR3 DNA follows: TGTGCCAGCAGCTTATTAACCCGGTACAATGAGCAGTTCTTC.

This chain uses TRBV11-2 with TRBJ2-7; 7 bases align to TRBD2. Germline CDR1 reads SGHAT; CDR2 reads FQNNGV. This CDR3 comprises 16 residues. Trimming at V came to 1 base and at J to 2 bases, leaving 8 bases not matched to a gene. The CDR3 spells CASSLVGLAVTYEQYF. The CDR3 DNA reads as TGTGCCAGCAGCTTAGTGGGCCTAGCGGTCACCTACGAGCAGTACTTC. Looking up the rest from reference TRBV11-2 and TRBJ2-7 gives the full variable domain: EAGVAQSPRYKIIEKRQSVAFWCNPISGHATLYWYQQILGQGPKLLIQFQNNGVVDDSQLPKDRFSAERLKGVDSTLKIQPAKLEDSAVYLCASSLVGLAVTYEQYFGPGTRLTVT.

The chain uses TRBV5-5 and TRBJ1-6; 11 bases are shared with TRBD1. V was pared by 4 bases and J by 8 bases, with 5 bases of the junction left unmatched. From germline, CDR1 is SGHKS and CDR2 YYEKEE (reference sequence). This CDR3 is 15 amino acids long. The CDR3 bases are TGTGCCAGCAGCCTGGCGGGACAGGGGGATTCACCCCTCCACTTT. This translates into CASSLAGQGDSPLHF.

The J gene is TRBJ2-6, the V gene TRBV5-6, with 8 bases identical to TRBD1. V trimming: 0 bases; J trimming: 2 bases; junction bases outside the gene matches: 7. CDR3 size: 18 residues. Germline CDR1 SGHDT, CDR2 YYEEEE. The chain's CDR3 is CASSLGDRSVTGANVLTF. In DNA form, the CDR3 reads TGTGCCAGCAGCTTGGGGGACAGGAGTGTAACTGGGGCCAACGTCCTGACTTTC.

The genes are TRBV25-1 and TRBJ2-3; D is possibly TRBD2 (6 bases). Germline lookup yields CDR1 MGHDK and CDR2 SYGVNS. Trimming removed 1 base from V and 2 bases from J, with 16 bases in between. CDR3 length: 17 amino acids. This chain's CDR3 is CASSEFGGSGDTDTQYF. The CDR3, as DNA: TGTGCCAGCAGTGAATTTGGCGGGTCGGGGGACACAGATACGCAGTATTTT.

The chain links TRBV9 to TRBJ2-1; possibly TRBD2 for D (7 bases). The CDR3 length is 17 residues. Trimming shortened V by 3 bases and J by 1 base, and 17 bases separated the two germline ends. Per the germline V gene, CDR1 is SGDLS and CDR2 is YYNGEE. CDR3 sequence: CASSARMAGASYNEQFF. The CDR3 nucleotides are TGTGCCAGCAGCGCGCGGATGGCGGGGGCGTCCTACAATGAGCAGTTCTTC.

The CDR3 sequence: CASSLGQGENSPLHF. The CDR3 DNA is TGTGCCAGCAGCCTAGGACAGGGTGAAAATTCACCCCTCCACTTT. V usage is TRBV5-6 and J usage is TRBJ1-6; 8 positions match TRBD1. The V gene's germline CDR1 is SGHDT and CDR2 YYEEEE. The CDR3 is 15 amino acids. Trimming removed 4 bases from V and 7 bases from J; junction bases left unmatched: 7.

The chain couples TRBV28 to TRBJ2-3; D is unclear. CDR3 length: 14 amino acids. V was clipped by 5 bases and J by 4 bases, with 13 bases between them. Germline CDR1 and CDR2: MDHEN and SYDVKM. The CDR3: CASSGPGWSDTQYF. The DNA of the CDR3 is TGTGCCAGCAGTGGACCCGGGTGGTCAGATACGCAGTATTTT.

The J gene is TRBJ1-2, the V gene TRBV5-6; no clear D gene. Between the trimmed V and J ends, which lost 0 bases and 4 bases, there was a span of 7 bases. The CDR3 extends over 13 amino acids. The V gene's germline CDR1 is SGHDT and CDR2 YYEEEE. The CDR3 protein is CASSLAYTYGYTF. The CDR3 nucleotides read TGTGCCAGCAGCTTGGCCTACACCTATGGCTACACCTTC. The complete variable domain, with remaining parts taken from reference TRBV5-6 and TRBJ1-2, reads DAGVTQSPTHLIKTRGQQVTLRCSPKSGHDTVSWYQQALGQGPQFIFQYYEEEERQRGNFPDRFSGHQFPNYSSELNVNALLLGDSALYLCASSLAYTYGYTFGSGTRLTVV.

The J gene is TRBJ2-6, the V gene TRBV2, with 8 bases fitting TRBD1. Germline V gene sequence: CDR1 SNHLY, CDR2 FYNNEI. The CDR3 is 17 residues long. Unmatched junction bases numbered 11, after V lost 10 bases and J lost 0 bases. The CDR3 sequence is CAIPGQGAASGANVLTF. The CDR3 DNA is TGTGCCATCCCCGGTCAGGGGGCGGCCTCTGGGGCCAACGTCCTGACTTTC.

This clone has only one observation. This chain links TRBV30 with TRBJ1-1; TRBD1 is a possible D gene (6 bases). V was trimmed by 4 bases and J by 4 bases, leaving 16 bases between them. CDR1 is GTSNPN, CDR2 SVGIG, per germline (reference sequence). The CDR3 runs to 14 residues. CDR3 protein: CAWILGHVGTEAFF. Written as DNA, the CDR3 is TGTGCCTGGATCCTGGGACACGTTGGCACTGAAGCTTTCTTT.

CDR3 region: CASSKDRTNTEAFF. CDR3 nucleotides: TGTGCCAGCAGTAAGGACAGAACGAACACTGAAGCTTTCTTT. The J gene is TRBJ1-1, the V gene TRBV11-2; a weak D match, TRBD1 (6 bases). Trimming stripped 6 bases from V and 1 base from J, with 12 bases between. The germline V gene encodes CDR1 SGHAT and CDR2 FQNNGV. This CDR3 comprises 14 residues.

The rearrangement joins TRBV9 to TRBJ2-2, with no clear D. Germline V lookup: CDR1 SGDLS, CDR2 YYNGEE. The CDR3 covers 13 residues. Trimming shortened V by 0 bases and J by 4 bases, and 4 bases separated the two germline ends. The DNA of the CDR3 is TGTGCCAGCAGCGTAGTCAGCACCGGGGAGCTGTTTTTT. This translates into CASSVVSTGELFF.

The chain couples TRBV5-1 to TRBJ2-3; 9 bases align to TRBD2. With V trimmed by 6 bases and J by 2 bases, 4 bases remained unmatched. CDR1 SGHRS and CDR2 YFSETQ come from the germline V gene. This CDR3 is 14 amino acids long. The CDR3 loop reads CASTLAGFTDTQYF. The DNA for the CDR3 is TGCGCCAGCACCCTAGCGGGATTCACAGATACGCAGTATTTT.

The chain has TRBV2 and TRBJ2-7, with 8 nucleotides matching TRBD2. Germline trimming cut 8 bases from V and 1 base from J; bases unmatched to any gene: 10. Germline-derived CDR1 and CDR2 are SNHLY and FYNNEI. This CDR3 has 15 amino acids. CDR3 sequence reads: CASGGGTSLSYEQYF. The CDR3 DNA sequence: TGTGCCAGCGGGGGGGGGACTAGTCTATCCTACGAGCAGTACTTC.

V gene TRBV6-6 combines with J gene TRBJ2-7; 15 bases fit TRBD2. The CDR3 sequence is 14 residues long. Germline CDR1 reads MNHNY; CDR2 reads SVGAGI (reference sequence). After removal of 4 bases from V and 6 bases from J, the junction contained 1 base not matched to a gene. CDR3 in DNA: TGTGCCAGCAGTTTGGGACTAGCGGGAGGCGAGCAGTACTTC. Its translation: CASSLGLAGGEQYF.

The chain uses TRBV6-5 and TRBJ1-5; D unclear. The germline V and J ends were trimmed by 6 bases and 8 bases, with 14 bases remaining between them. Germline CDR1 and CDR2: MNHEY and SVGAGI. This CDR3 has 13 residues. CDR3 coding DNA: TGTGCCAGCAGGTCGACCCTGAGGAAGCCCCAGCATTTT. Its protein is CASRSTLRKPQHF.

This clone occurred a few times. This CDR3 is CASRGQINEKLFF. CDR3 DNA sequence: TGTGCCAGCAGGGGACAGATTAATGAAAAACTGTTTTTT. V usage is TRBV2 and J usage is TRBJ1-4; TRBD1 agrees at 7 bases. This CDR3 is built from 13 residues. Germline V lookup: CDR1 SNHLY, CDR2 FYNNEI. V lost 6 bases, J lost 4 bases, and 2 bases stayed unmatched.